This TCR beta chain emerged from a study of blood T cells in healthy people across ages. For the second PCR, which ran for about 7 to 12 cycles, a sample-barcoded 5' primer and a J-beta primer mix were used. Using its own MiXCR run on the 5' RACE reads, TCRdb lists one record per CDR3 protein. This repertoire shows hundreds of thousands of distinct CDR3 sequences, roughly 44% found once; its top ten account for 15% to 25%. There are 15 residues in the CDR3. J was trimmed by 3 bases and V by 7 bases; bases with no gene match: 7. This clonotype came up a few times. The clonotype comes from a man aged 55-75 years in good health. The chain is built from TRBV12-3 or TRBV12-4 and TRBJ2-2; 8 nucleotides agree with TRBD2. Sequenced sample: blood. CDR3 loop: CASTRGGTDTGELFF. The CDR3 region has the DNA TGTGCCAGCACCCGCGGGGGGACGGACACCGGGGAGCTGTTTTTT.